The 5 T cell receptor beta chains given below trace back to one sample, sequenced in a study of radiation and T cells in renal cell carcinoma. Time point denoted: blood 2 weeks post-SBRT. Treatment in this sample: 15 Gy SBRT to primary tumor, nephrectomy 4 weeks later. This table comes from immunoSEQ multiplex PCR, and its TCRdb copy is limited to in-frame clones, with some not included. The data contain about 120,000 clones, 75% to 85% of them singletons. The source was blood, collected from a patient whose treatment included radiotherapy and nephrectomy. These receptors all come from a woman aged 60-75 years with renal cell carcinoma.

The J gene is TRBJ2-5, the V gene TRBV7-9; weak D call: TRBD1 (6 bases). CDR3 length: 16 residues. Trimming stripped 1 base from V and 1 base from J, with 13 bases between. Germline V CDR1 and CDR2: SEHNR, FQNEAQ (reference sequence). The CDR3 loop is CASSLGTGSLQETQYF. In DNA, the CDR3 is TGTGCCAGCAGCTTAGGAACAGGGAGCCTCCAAGAGACCCAGTACTTC.

This chain connects TRBV5-4 to TRBJ2-6, with a tentative D call TRBD1 (6 bases). V shed 0 bases and J shed 4 bases, with 11 bases lying between them. Germline CDR1 SGHNT, CDR2 YYREEE (reference sequence). This CDR3 comprises 16 residues. The CDR3 bases are TGTGCCAGCAGCTTGGACAGGGCTTGGGGGGCCAACGTCCTGACTTTC. Translation: CASSLDRAWGANVLTF.

The CDR3 DNA reads as TGTGCCAGCACCCACGGGGCTAGCGGACGATACGAGCAGTACTTC. The encoded protein is CASTHGASGRYEQYF. The rearrangement joins TRBV28 to TRBJ2-7; 7 nucleotides align to TRBD2. The CDR3 consists of 15 residues. CDR1 and CDR2 (germline): MDHEN, SYDVKM. The J segment lost 4 bases and the V segment lost 7 bases, leaving 13 bases of the junction unmatched.

This clone was picked up a small number of times. The rearrangement uses TRBV4-1 and TRBJ2-5; maybe TRBD1 (5 bases). The CDR3 contains 15 residues. The V end lost 0 bases, the J end lost 0 bases, and 8 bases lay between the germline ends. Germline assignment: CDR1 MGHRA and CDR2 YSYEKL. The DNA of the CDR3 is TGCGCCAGCAGCCAAGAGGGCAGGGACCAAGAGACCCAGTACTTC. It encodes CASSQEGRDQETQYF.

This chain uses TRBV6-1 with TRBJ1-5; D perhaps matches TRBD1 (5 bases). Trimming stripped 2 bases from V and 1 base from J, with 6 bases between. The CDR3 length is 14 residues. The germline gives CDR1 MNHNS, CDR2 SASEGT. The CDR3 loop is CASSEWGSNQPQHF. The CDR3 nucleotides are TGTGCCAGCAGTGAATGGGGGAGCAATCAGCCCCAGCATTTT.